This T cell receptor (beta chain) appears in the sequencing data of a study of blood T cell repertoires in COVID-19. About the research overall: Samples came from the United States, Italy and Spain, spanning acute and convalescent COVID-19. From T cells, B-cell-depleted T cells, or PBMCs came the material, which was cDNA or gDNA.

V lost 1 base and J lost 5, with 11 bases in between. Germline V gene sequence: CDR1 SGHAT, CDR2 FQNNGV. CDR3 size: 15 residues. Sequencing used immunoSEQ multiplex PCR; TCRdb keeps in-frame clones, though not all of them. The sample gives 150,000 to 200,000 clones, 65% to 90% of which show up once; approximately 6.8% is in the top ten. This receptor was identified in a woman aged 40-49 years with COVID-19, enrolled during active disease. Sequenced material: peripheral blood. The chain is built from TRBV11-2 and TRBJ2-2, with D tentatively TRBD2 (5 bases). CDR3 amino acids: CASSLAGIITGELFF. The CDR3 DNA is TGTGCCAGCAGCTTAGCCGGGATCATAACCGGGGAGCTGTTTTTT.